One and the same sample provided the 18 T cell receptor beta chains below, sequenced in a study of regulatory T cells in long-lasting Graves disease. Sample time point: newly diagnosed GD, antithyroid drugs for less than 3 months. The authors made the TCR library using RNA they extracted from PBMCs. Assembly of TCR beta libraries relied on iRepertoire HTBI primers together with Arm-PCR of CDR3 regions. TCRdb independently ran MiXCR on the multiplex PCR reads; one entry per CDR3 protein. The table shows around 450,000 distinct CDR3 sequences, with 15% to 20% occurring only once. These sequences were also reported in another study, on T cells in Graves' hyperthyroidism and ophthalmopathy.

The sequences come from peripheral blood mononuclear cells (PBMCs), collected at new diagnosis, from a patient treated with antithyroid drugs. All receptors derive from a man between 40 and 49 years old with Graves disease.

The CDR3 DNA sequence: TGTGCCAGCAGCCGCCCCGGGACTAGCGGGAGCAATGAGCAGTTCTTC. The encoded protein is CASSRPGTSGSNEQFF. This sequence joins TRBV14 and TRBJ2-1; 14 nucleotides agree with TRBD2. V gave up 4 bases and J gave up 6 bases; unmatched junction bases: 5. The germline V gene has CDR1 SGHDN and CDR2 FVKESK. This CDR3 spans 16 amino acids.

This clonotype was detected ten times or more. The chain recombines TRBV2 with TRBJ1-5; 10 nucleotides agree with TRBD1. Germline lookup yields CDR1 SNHLY and CDR2 FYNNEI. The CDR3 totals 15 residues. With 3 bases clipped from V and 2 bases from J, the junction kept 1 base outside the gene matches. Written as DNA, the CDR3 is TGTGCCAGCAGTGAGACAGGGGGCGGCAATCAGCCCCAGCATTTT. Amino acids: CASSETGGGNQPQHF. The variable domain in full, completed from reference TRBV2 and TRBJ1-5, reads EPEVTQTPSHQVTQMGQEVILRCVPISNHLYFYWYRQILGQKVEFLVSFYNNEISEKSEIFDDQFSVERPDGSNFTLKIRSTKLEDSAMYFCASSETGGGNQPQHFGDGTRLSIL.

Only a few counts were recorded for this clonotype. A read error may be the cause here, since a much bigger clone is one base away. The CDR3 loop reads CASSYNNQPQHF. In DNA, the CDR3 is TGTGCCAGCAGCTATAACAATCAGCCCCAGCATTTT. The chain employs TRBV7-8 and TRBJ1-5; no clear D. This CDR3 is 12 amino acids long. Germline CDR1 reads SGHVS; CDR2 reads FQNEAQ. Trimming removed 4 bases at V and 3 bases at J, with 4 bases between.

At least ten counts were recorded for this clonotype. The chain carries TRBV30 and TRBJ2-1, with D perhaps matching TRBD2 (5 bases). The CDR3 has 12 amino acids. V shed 5 bases and J shed 2 bases, with 7 bases lying between them. The V gene's germline CDR1 is GTSNPN and CDR2 SVGIG (reference sequence). The CDR3 here is CAWGETYNEQFF. In nucleotides, the CDR3 is TGTGCCTGGGGGGAGACCTACAATGAGCAGTTCTTC. Looking up the rest from reference TRBV30 and TRBJ2-1 gives the full variable domain: SQTIHQWPATLVQPVGSPLSLECTVEGTSNPNLYWYRQAAGRGLQLLFYSVGIGQISSEVPQNLSASRPQDRQFILSSKKLLLSDSGFYLCAWGETYNEQFFGPGTRLTVL.

Many counts were recorded for this clonotype. The chain joins TRBV28 to TRBJ2-1, with D uncertain. This CDR3 region has 15 residues. Looked up from germline, CDR1 is MDHEN and CDR2 is SYDVKM. V gave up 5 bases and J gave up 9 bases, with 20 bases separating them. The CDR3 DNA reads TGTGCCAGCAGTCCCACGCAGACGGGCCAGGCTGAGCAGTTCTTC. Translated: CASSPTQTGQAEQFF.

This clonotype was seen a few times. This chain joins TRBV20-1 and TRBJ2-6, with D unclear. Trimming removed 5 bases at V and 0 bases at J, with 14 bases between. Per germline, CDR1 DFQATT and CDR2 SNEGSKA (reference sequence). The CDR3 is made up of 16 amino acids. CDR3 sequence: CSARKAEFSGANVLTF. Written as DNA, the CDR3 is TGCAGTGCTCGGAAGGCGGAGTTCTCTGGGGCCAACGTCCTGACTTTC.

This clonotype was recorded at least ten times. This chain connects TRBV5-1 to TRBJ2-4; TRBD2 might be the D (6 bases). The V gene's germline CDR1 is SGHRS and CDR2 YFSETQ. With 0 bases removed from V and 7 bases from J, the gap between germline ends came to 17 bases. CDR3 length: 16 residues. The CDR3 protein is CASSLVSPGETNIQYF. In DNA, the CDR3 is TGCGCCAGCAGCTTGGTATCTCCGGGAGAGACTAACATTCAGTACTTC.

The rearrangement joins TRBV6-2 or TRBV6-3 to TRBJ1-2; D remains unclear. Trimming cost V 5 bases and J 5 bases, with 15 bases left between them. CDR1 is MNHEY and CDR2 is SVGEGT in the germline V gene. The CDR3 runs to 14 residues. The CDR3 reads CASSTAGPGYGYTF. In nucleotides, the CDR3 is TGTGCCAGCAGTACCGCCGGGCCGGGTTATGGCTACACCTTC.

The sample holds many counts of this clonotype. The J gene is TRBJ2-7, the V gene TRBV28, with D possibly matching TRBD1 (6 bases). Germline lookup yields CDR1 MDHEN and CDR2 SYDVKM. With 6 bases removed from V and 3 bases from J, the gap between germline ends came to 15 bases. There are 14 residues in the CDR3. CDR3 protein: CASRDGTTYYEQYF. As DNA, the CDR3 is TGTGCCAGCAGGGACGGGACAACGTACTACGAGCAGTACTTC.

This clonotype was picked up many times. This chain connects TRBV29-1 to TRBJ2-1; 9 bases are a match to TRBD1. V was clipped by 7 bases and J by 2 bases; unmatched bases: 3. Germline CDR1 is SQVTM and CDR2 is ANQGSEA. The CDR3 extends over 13 amino acids. The CDR3 sequence is CSATGGTYNEQFF. In DNA, the CDR3 is TGCAGCGCGACAGGGGGGACCTACAATGAGCAGTTCTTC.

This clonotype occurred many times. J is TRBJ2-1 and V is TRBV5-4, with D perhaps matching TRBD1 or TRBD2 (5 bases each). Trimming took off 3 bases at V and 0 bases at J, with 16 bases between the two ends. CDR1 is SGHNT and CDR2 is YYREEE in the germline V gene (reference sequence). This CDR3 is built from 17 residues. The CDR3 protein is CASSSWGTASSYNEQFF. The DNA for the CDR3 is TGTGCCAGCAGCTCCTGGGGGACGGCAAGCTCCTACAATGAGCAGTTCTTC. Full variable domain (outside the CDR3, taken from reference TRBV5-4 and TRBJ2-1): ETGVTQSPTHLIKTRGQQVTLRCSSQSGHNTVSWYQQALGQGPQFIFQYYREEENGRGNFPPRFSGLQFPNYSSELNVNALELDDSALYLCASSSWGTASSYNEQFFGPGTRLTVL.

The chain has TRBV19 and TRBJ2-5; 8 bases agree with TRBD1. Looked up from germline, CDR1 is LNHDA and CDR2 is SQIVND (reference sequence). V was pared by 6 bases and J by 5 bases, with 11 bases of the junction left unmatched. CDR3 length: 15 amino acids. For the CDR3, the DNA is TGTGCCAGTAGCCCCATGGGGCAGGGGGCGGAGACCCAGTACTTC. This translates into CASSPMGQGAETQYF.

This chain links TRBV4-1 with TRBJ1-5; TRBD1 aligns across 7 bases. The CDR3 runs to 18 residues. Trimming took 2 bases from V and 0 from J; bases not matched to a gene: 10. Germline CDR1 is MGHRA and CDR2 is YSYEKL. The CDR3 nucleotides are TGCGCCAGCAGCCAACCTAATGACAGGGCTGATAGCAATCAGCCCCAGCATTTT. Protein product: CASSQPNDRADSNQPQHF.

The J gene is TRBJ2-3, the V gene TRBV20-1; D unclear. In germline, CDR1 is DFQATT, CDR2 SNEGSKA (reference sequence). The CDR3 length is 11 residues. Trimming took 6 bases from V and 2 from J, leaving 6 bases between them. The DNA for the CDR3 is TGCAGTGCCCCCTCCACAGATACGCAGTATTTT. Amino acids: CSAPSTDTQYF.

Comment on this clonotype: This clone may be a read error of a much larger clone one base away. Given the absence of the conserved phenylalanine or tryptophan at the CDR3 end, a read error is likely. No DNA is shown, since the ends of the CDR3 on it are uncertain; the CDR3 is the one TCRdb lists. The chain links TRBV11-2 to TRBJ2-3; the D call in the table, TRBD2, was not verified against the DNA. From its first to its last residue, the CDR3 has 12 amino acids. Germline loops: CDR1 SGHAT, CDR2 FQNNGV. CDR3 sequence: CASSLGAGAGYL.

This clonotype was detected ten times or more. This chain uses TRBV20-1 with TRBJ1-1; no clear D gene. Trimming shortened V by 3 bases and J by 0 bases, and 8 bases separated the two germline ends. The CDR3 runs 13 residues. Germline assignment: CDR1 DFQATT and CDR2 SNEGSKA (reference sequence). CDR3 sequence: CSASRRVNTEAFF. In DNA form, the CDR3 reads TGCAGTGCTAGCCGGCGGGTGAACACTGAAGCTTTCTTT.

At least ten counts were recorded for this clonotype. The V and J genes are TRBV5-1 and TRBJ1-1; possibly TRBD1 for D (6 bases). The length of the CDR3 is 15 residues. Germline V CDR1 and CDR2: SGHRS, YFSETQ. The V and J ends lost 0 bases and 4 bases respectively, with 13 bases between them. CDR3 residues: CASSLVGGRGTEAFF. The CDR3 nucleotides are TGCGCCAGCAGCTTGGTAGGGGGTCGGGGCACTGAAGCTTTCTTT.

This clonotype was seen many times. The chain carries TRBV2 and TRBJ2-7; no definite D call. The germline V gene encodes CDR1 SNHLY and CDR2 FYNNEI. The V end was cut by 4 bases, the J end by 0 bases, with 10 bases between. CDR3 length: 14 amino acids. The CDR3 loop is CASSAGRSSYEQYF. The CDR3 region has the DNA TGTGCCAGCAGTGCAGGCCGGAGCTCCTACGAGCAGTACTTC.